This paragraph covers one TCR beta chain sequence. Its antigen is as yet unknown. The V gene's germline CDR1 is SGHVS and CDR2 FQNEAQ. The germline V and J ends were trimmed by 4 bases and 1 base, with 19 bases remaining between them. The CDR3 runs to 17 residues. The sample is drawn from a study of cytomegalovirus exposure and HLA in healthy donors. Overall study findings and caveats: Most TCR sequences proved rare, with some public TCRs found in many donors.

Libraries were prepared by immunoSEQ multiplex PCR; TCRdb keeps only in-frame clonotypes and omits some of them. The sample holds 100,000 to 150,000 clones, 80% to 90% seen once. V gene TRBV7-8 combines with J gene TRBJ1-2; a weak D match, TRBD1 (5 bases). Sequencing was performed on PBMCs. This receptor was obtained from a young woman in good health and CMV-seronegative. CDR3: CASSSRRARVVNYGYTF. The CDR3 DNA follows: TGTGCCAGCAGCTCTCGCAGGGCCCGTGTAGTTAACTATGGCTACACCTTC.